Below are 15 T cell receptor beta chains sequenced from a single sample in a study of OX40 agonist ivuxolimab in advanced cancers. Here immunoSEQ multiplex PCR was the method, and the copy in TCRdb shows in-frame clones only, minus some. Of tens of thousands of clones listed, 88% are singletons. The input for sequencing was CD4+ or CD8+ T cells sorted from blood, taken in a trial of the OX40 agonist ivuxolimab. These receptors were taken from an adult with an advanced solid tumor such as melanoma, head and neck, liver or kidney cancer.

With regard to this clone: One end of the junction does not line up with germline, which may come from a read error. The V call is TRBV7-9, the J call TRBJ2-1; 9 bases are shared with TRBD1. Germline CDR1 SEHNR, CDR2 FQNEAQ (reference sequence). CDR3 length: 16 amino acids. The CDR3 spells CASSYPQGAGLNQQFF. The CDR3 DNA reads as TGTGCCAGCAGCTACCCACAGGGGGCTGGTCTCAATCAGCAGTTCTTC.

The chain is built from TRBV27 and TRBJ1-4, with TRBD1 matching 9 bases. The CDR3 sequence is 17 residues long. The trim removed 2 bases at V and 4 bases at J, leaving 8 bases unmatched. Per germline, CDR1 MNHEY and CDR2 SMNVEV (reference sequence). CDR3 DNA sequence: TGTGCCAGCAGTTTAGGACCCGGGACAGGGCATAATGAAAAACTGTTTTTT. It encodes CASSLGPGTGHNEKLFF.

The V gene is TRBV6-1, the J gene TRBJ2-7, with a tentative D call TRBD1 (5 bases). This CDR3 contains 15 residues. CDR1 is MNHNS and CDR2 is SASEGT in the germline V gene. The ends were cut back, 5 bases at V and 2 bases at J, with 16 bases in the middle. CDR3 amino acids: CASSITSGNPYEQYF. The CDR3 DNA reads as TGTGCCAGCAGTATTACTTCAGGGAACCCCTACGAGCAGTACTTC.

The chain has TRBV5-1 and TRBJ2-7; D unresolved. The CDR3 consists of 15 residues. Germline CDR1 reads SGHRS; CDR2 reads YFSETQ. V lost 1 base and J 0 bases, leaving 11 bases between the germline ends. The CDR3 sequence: CASSLHSLFSYEQYF. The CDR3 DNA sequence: TGCGCCAGCAGCTTGCACTCCCTCTTCTCCTACGAGCAGTACTTC.

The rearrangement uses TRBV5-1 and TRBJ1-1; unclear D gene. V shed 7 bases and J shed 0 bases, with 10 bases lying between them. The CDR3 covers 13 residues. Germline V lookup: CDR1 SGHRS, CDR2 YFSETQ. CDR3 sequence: CASRPRVNTEAFF. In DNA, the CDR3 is TGCGCCAGCCGACCCCGGGTGAACACTGAAGCTTTCTTT.

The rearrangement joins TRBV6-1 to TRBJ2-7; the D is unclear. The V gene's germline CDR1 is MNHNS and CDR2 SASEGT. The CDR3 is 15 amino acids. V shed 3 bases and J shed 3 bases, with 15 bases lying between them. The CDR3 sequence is CASSEGQVLLYEQYF. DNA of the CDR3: TGTGCCAGCAGTGAGGGCCAGGTTCTTCTCTACGAGCAGTACTTC.

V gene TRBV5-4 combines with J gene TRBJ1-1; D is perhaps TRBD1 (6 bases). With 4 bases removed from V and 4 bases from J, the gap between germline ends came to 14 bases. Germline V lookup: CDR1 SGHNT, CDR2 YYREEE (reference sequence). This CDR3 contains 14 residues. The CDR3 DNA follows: TGTGCCAGCAGCCCCCGAGGGGGGGGCACTGAAGCTTTCTTT. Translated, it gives CASSPRGGGTEAFF.

The DNA of the CDR3 is TGTGCCAGCAGTTTAAGGCGACCCTGGGGCTACGAGCAGTACTTC. This translates into CASSLRRPWGYEQYF. The chain employs TRBV27 and TRBJ2-7; D gene unclear. Between the trimmed V and J ends, which lost 2 bases and 3 bases, there was a span of 14 bases. The CDR3 loop spans 15 amino acids. CDR1 MNHEY and CDR2 SMNVEV come from the germline V gene (reference sequence).

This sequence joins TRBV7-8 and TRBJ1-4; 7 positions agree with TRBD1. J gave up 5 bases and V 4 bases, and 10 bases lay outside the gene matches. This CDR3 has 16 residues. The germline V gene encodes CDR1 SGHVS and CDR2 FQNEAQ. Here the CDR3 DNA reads TGTGCCAGCAGCTCCGTCGAGGGACAGTTAAATGAAAAACTGTTTTTT. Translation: CASSSVEGQLNEKLFF.

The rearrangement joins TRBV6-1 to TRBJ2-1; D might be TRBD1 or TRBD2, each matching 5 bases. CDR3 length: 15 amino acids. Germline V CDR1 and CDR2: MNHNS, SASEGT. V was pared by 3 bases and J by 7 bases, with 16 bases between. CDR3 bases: TGTGCCAGCAGTGAGGACACCGGGACCTTTAATGAGCAGTTCTTC. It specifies CASSEDTGTFNEQFF.

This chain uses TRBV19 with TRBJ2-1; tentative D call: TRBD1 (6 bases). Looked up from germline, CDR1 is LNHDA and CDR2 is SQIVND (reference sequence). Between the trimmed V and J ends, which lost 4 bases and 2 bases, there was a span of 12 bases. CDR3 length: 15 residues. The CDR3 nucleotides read TGTGCCAGTAGTAGGGGGCCTAGCACCTACAATGAGCAGTTCTTC. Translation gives CASSRGPSTYNEQFF.

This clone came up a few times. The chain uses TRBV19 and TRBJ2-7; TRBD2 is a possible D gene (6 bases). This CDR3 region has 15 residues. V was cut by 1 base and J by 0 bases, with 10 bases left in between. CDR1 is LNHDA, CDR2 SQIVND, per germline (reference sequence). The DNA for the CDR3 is TGTGCCAGTAGTATAGGTAGTAGCGGCTCCTACGAGCAGTACTTC. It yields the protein CASSIGSSGSYEQYF.

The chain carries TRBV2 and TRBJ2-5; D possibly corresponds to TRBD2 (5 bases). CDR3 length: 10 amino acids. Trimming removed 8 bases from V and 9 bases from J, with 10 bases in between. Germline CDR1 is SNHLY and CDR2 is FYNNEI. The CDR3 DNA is TGTGCCAGCCGAGCCGGGGCCCAGTACTTC. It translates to CASRAGAQYF.

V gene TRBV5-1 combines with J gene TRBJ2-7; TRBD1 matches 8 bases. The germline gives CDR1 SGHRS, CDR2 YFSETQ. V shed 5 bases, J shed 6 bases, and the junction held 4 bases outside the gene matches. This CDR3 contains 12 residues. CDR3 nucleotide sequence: TGCGCCAGCAGTCAAACAGGGGGCGAGCAGTACTTC. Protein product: CASSQTGGEQYF.

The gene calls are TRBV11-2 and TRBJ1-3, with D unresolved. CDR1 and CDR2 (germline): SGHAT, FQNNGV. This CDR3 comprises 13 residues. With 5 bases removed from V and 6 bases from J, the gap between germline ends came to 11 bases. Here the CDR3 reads CASSKGHENTIYF. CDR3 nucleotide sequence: TGTGCCAGCAGCAAAGGGCATGAAAACACCATATATTTT.